This TCR beta chain is from a study of blood T cell repertoires in COVID-19. Study-level information: Samples of COVID-19 (acute and convalescent) were obtained from the United States, Italy and Spain.

Living in about two dozen US areas, the participants were between roughly 18 and 90 years of age. Germline CDR1 reads SSHAT; CDR2 reads FNYEAQ (reference sequence). The CDR3 runs to 15 residues. With respect to this clone: The junction differs from germline at one of its ends, possibly a read error.

Sequencing was performed with immunoSEQ multiplex PCR; in TCRdb, only in-frame clones are kept and a portion is missing. The sample holds around 180,000 clones, about four fifths seen once. Input material: PBMCs or T cells enriched from blood (not recorded which). The chain has TRBV7-7 and TRBJ2-3; 10 nucleotides line up with TRBD1. The source of this sequence is a man aged 45-65 years who had recovered from COVID-19. CDR3 in amino acids: CASSLGTGAVDTQYF. CDR3 bases: TGTGCTAGCAGCCTCGGGACAGGGGCCGTAGATACGCAGTATTTT.